The sequence of this T cell receptor (beta chain) was determined in a study of blood T cells in healthy people across ages. Study conclusions and caveats: Naive CD4+ cells and diversity were both higher in long-lived donors than in aged donors. Total diversity from one million sequenced T cells was likely underestimated.

Primed by a sample-barcoded 5' primer and a J-beta primer mix, a second PCR proceeded for 7 to 11 cycles. TCRdb re-called the 5' RACE reads with MiXCR, one entry per CDR3 protein. This table has fewer than 800,000 distinct CDR3 sequences, roughly 20% appearing once. The germline V gene has CDR1 MGHDK and CDR2 SYGVNS. Trimming stripped 6 bases from V and 1 base from J, with 15 bases between. This CDR3 is 15 amino acids long. To note about this clonotype: Its antigen is undetermined.

The receptor was isolated from a man between 65 and 85 years old in good health. This sequence joins TRBV25-1 and TRBJ2-5; tentative D call: TRBD2 (6 bases). The sample comprised blood. This CDR3 is CASSEGLTIQETQYF. The CDR3, as DNA: TGTGCCAGCAGCGAGGGACTGACGATCCAAGAGACCCAGTACTTC.